The 32 T cell receptor beta chains given below trace back to one sample, sequenced in a study of T cell responses to AZD1222 COVID-19 vaccine (dated by TCRdb to the early 2020s). The protocol used for the library was the immunoSEQ multiplex PCR assay. As stored in TCRdb, this immuneACCESS dataset retains in-frame rearrangements with V and J assigned. A fraction of the clones does not appear; measured against another copy, unresolved V genes explain less than half of the discrepancy, and the remainder lacks a known reason. The table for this sample lists 120,000 or so clones; under 95% of them were counted only once. Roughly 5.7% of the sample belongs to the ten largest clones. The sample's time point label, in plain terms: baseline before first vaccination. This material consisted of peripheral blood, taken on day 0 of AZD1222 vaccination. The receptor set was obtained from an adult in good health.

V is TRBV5-1 and J is TRBJ2-7, with D unclear. Trimming took 0 bases from V and 4 from J, leaving 5 bases between them. Germline assignment: CDR1 SGHRS and CDR2 YFSETQ. This CDR3 is built from 12 residues. The CDR3: CASSLEGYEQYF. In DNA form, the CDR3 reads TGCGCCAGCAGCTTGGAAGGGTACGAGCAGTACTTC.

The gene calls are TRBV6-5 and TRBJ2-1, with 7 bases aligning to TRBD2. Looked up from germline, CDR1 is MNHEY and CDR2 is SVGAGI. This CDR3 is 15 amino acids long. After removal of 9 bases from V and 8 bases from J, the junction contained 16 bases not matched to a gene. CDR3 residues: CASGSGSGTGDEQFF. CDR3 nucleotides: TGTGCCAGTGGGAGTGGGAGCGGGACGGGCGATGAGCAGTTCTTC.

V is TRBV5-1 and J is TRBJ2-1, with 8 bases fitting TRBD2. The ends lost 0 bases at V and 5 bases at J; junction bases unmatched: 10. This CDR3 region has 17 residues. Germline V lookup: CDR1 SGHRS, CDR2 YFSETQ. As DNA, the CDR3 is TGCGCCAGCAGCTTGGAAGTTTTCACTAGCGGTAACAATGAGCAGTTCTTC. Translated, it gives CASSLEVFTSGNNEQFF.

The chain employs TRBV27 and TRBJ1-3; no reliable D call. The CDR3 has 14 amino acids. The germline V and J ends were trimmed by 2 bases and 8 bases, with 13 bases remaining between them. CDR1 MNHEY and CDR2 SMNVEV come from the germline V gene (reference sequence). The CDR3 protein is CASSLMSSGYTIYF. The DNA for the CDR3 is TGTGCCAGCAGTTTAATGAGCTCGGGTTACACCATATATTTT.

This clone was counted once. The chain is built from TRBV6-5 and TRBJ1-5; 10 bases line up with TRBD1. After removal of 6 bases from V and 5 bases from J, the junction contained 7 bases not matched to a gene. The CDR3 totals 15 residues. Germline CDR1 reads MNHEY; CDR2 reads SVGAGI. The CDR3 loop reads CASRYNGQGDQPQHF. Here the CDR3 DNA reads TGTGCCAGCAGGTATAACGGACAGGGGGATCAGCCCCAGCATTTT.

The chain employs TRBV12-3 or TRBV12-4 and TRBJ1-2, with 8 bases matching TRBD1. The V and J ends lost 5 bases and 4 bases, in that order; junction bases with no gene match: 3. The CDR3 runs 13 residues. The CDR3 loop reads CASSQGQVYGYTF. The CDR3, as DNA: TGTGCCAGCAGTCAGGGACAGGTCTATGGCTACACCTTC.

This clone appeared a single time. This rearrangement joins TRBV30 to TRBJ2-1; D unresolved. Germline lookup yields CDR1 GTSNPN and CDR2 SVGIG (reference sequence). The CDR3 length is 14 residues. Trimming cost V 1 base and J 0 bases, with 7 bases left between them. This CDR3 is CAWSEGGSYNEQFF. CDR3 sequence (DNA): TGTGCCTGGAGTGAGGGTGGCTCCTACAATGAGCAGTTCTTC.

DNA for the CDR3: TGTGCCAGCCGGGACAGTGTAATGAACACTGAAGCTTTCTTT. Its translation: CASRDSVMNTEAFF. The genes are TRBV6-5 and TRBJ1-1; 7 bases are a match to TRBD1. There are 14 residues in the CDR3. Germline V gives CDR1 MNHEY, CDR2 SVGAGI. V shed 8 bases, J shed 0 bases, and the junction held 6 bases outside the gene matches.

The chain links TRBV7-9 to TRBJ1-5; a weak D match, TRBD1 (5 bases). This CDR3 contains 14 residues. The V gene's germline CDR1 is SEHNR and CDR2 FQNEAQ (reference sequence). V lost 6 bases to trimming and J lost 5 bases, with 14 bases between them. The CDR3 sequence: CASRQDSGDQPQHF. For the CDR3, the DNA is TGTGCCAGCAGACAAGACAGTGGGGATCAGCCCCAGCATTTT. Supplemented by reference TRBV7-9 and TRBJ1-5, the full variable domain reads DTGVSQNPRHKITKRGQNVTFRCDPISEHNRLYWYRQTLGQGPEFLTYFQNEAQLEKSRLLSDRFSAERPKGSFSTLEIQRTEQGDSAMYLCASRQDSGDQPQHFGDGTRLSIL.

The genes are TRBV6-6 and TRBJ2-2; D gene ambiguous. The CDR3 totals 12 residues. V gave up 5 bases and J gave up 6 bases, with 7 bases separating them. Germline CDR1 MNHNY, CDR2 SVGAGI (reference sequence). The CDR3 region is CASSKIPGELFF. For the CDR3, the DNA is TGTGCCAGCAGTAAAATACCCGGGGAGCTGTTTTTT.

The V call is TRBV15, the J call TRBJ2-7; D gene ambiguous. The V gene's germline CDR1 is LNHNV and CDR2 YYDKDF (reference sequence). The V gene lost 1 base and the J gene lost 4 bases, with 14 bases spanning the gap. This CDR3 is built from 15 residues. The CDR3 reads CATSRGSDTIYEQYF. The CDR3 nucleotides read TGTGCCACCAGCAGAGGTTCCGACACCATTTACGAGCAGTACTTC.

This chain connects TRBV12-2 to TRBJ1-1. TRBV12-2 represents a pseudogene. The CDR3 has 14 amino acids. In DNA form, the CDR3 reads TGTGCAAGTCGCCCAGGGGGGGACCACACTGAAGCTTTCTTT. This gives the protein CASRPGGDHTEAFF.

V usage is TRBV7-8 and J usage is TRBJ1-5; the D gene is possibly TRBD1 (6 bases). The V and J ends lost 6 bases and 3 bases respectively, with 15 bases between them. From germline, CDR1 is SGHVS and CDR2 FQNEAQ. This CDR3 has 15 residues. As DNA, the CDR3 is TGTGCCAGCAGTTACTCTGAGGGGGACAATCAGCCCCAGCATTTT. It translates to CASSYSEGDNQPQHF.

The gene calls are TRBV28 and TRBJ1-2, with 7 bases lining up with TRBD1. The V and J ends lost 6 bases and 4 bases, in that order; junction bases with no gene match: 11. This CDR3 contains 15 residues. In germline, CDR1 is MDHEN, CDR2 SYDVKM. CDR3 in amino acids: CASSPSGGRAYGYTF. The CDR3 DNA sequence: TGTGCCAGCAGCCCCTCAGGGGGGAGGGCCTATGGCTACACCTTC.

The chain links TRBV7-3 to TRBJ2-2, with 10 bases identical to TRBD1. The CDR3 consists of 17 residues. Germline assignment: CDR1 SGHTA and CDR2 FQGTGA. V lost 6 bases and J lost 4; bases outside the gene matches: 11. CDR3 sequence: CASRLLTGGSSTGELFF. Written as DNA, the CDR3 is TGTGCCAGCAGGCTTCTGACAGGGGGCTCGAGCACCGGGGAGCTGTTTTTT.

The chain uses TRBV12-3 or TRBV12-4 and TRBJ1-2, with 8 bases lining up with TRBD1. J was trimmed by 0 bases and V by 8 bases; bases with no gene match: 2. The CDR3 is 13 residues long. The CDR3 reads CASRDRSNYGYTF. The CDR3 DNA follows: TGTGCCAGCCGGGACAGGTCTAACTATGGCTACACCTTC.

V usage is TRBV30 and J usage is TRBJ2-4; unclear D gene. Germline V gene sequence: CDR1 GTSNPN, CDR2 SVGIG (reference sequence). The ends were cut back, 0 bases at V and 8 bases at J, with 8 bases in the middle. CDR3 size: 12 residues. The CDR3: CAWSVSGDIQYF. The DNA for the CDR3 is TGTGCCTGGAGTGTGTCAGGAGACATTCAGTACTTC. The entire variable domain, with the rest obtained from reference TRBV30 and TRBJ2-4, is as follows: SQTIHQWPATLVQPVGSPLSLECTVEGTSNPNLYWYRQAAGRGLQLLFYSVGIGQISSEVPQNLSASRPQDRQFILSSKKLLLSDSGFYLCAWSVSGDIQYFGAGTRLSVL.

V usage is TRBV15 and J usage is TRBJ1-2; D uncertain. This CDR3 has 13 residues. Germline V CDR1 and CDR2: LNHNV, YYDKDF (reference sequence). V was cut by 8 bases and J by 4 bases, with 14 bases left in between. The CDR3 spells CATGRPNGYGYTF. In DNA, the CDR3 is TGTGCCACCGGGAGACCAAATGGCTATGGCTACACCTTC.

The rearrangement joins TRBV30 to TRBJ1-1; 9 bases are shared with TRBD1. Looked up from germline, CDR1 is GTSNPN and CDR2 is SVGIG (reference sequence). V dropped 1 base and J dropped 10; count of bases not matched to a gene: 4. This CDR3 has 12 amino acids. CDR3 protein: CAWSGQDRGAFF. CDR3 in DNA: TGTGCCTGGAGTGGACAGGACAGGGGAGCTTTCTTT. The variable domain in full, completed from reference TRBV30 and TRBJ1-1, reads SQTIHQWPATLVQPVGSPLSLECTVEGTSNPNLYWYRQAAGRGLQLLFYSVGIGQISSEVPQNLSASRPQDRQFILSSKKLLLSDSGFYLCAWSGQDRGAFFGQGTRLTVV.

V and J are TRBV24-1 and TRBJ1-2, with TRBD1 matching over 10 bases. The J segment lost 7 bases and the V segment lost 4 bases, leaving 11 bases of the junction unmatched. Per germline, CDR1 KGHDR and CDR2 SFDVKD. This CDR3 has 16 residues. Written as DNA, the CDR3 is TGTGCCACCAGTGACTCAAGAGGGACAGGGGAAAGTGGCTACACCTTC. Encoded protein: CATSDSRGTGESGYTF.

This sequence joins TRBV7-8 and TRBJ2-7; no clear D. CDR3 length: 10 amino acids. The germline V and J ends were trimmed by 10 bases and 5 bases, with 9 bases remaining between them. Germline V gene data show CDR1 as SGHVS and CDR2 as FQNEAQ. CDR3 DNA: TGTGCCAAAACCCCGGACGAGCAGTACTTC. Translating gives CAKTPDEQYF.

The chain recombines TRBV27 with TRBJ2-7; no definite D call. CDR1 and CDR2 (germline): MNHEY, SMNVEV (reference sequence). The CDR3 consists of 16 residues. Trimming took off 6 bases at V and 3 bases at J, with 21 bases between the two ends. DNA of the CDR3: TGTGCCAGCAGCCCCTTTGTACTCGGTGGGAACTACGAGCAGTACTTC. As protein: CASSPFVLGGNYEQYF.

This clone was recorded only once. The chain couples TRBV10-3 to TRBJ1-5, with D uncertain. The germline CDR1 and CDR2 sequences are ENHRY and SYGVKD. V was shortened by 0 bases and J by 7 bases, with 4 bases between the two germline ends. This CDR3 has 12 amino acids. The CDR3 region has the DNA TGTGCCATCAGTGAGTCGGCCCAGCCCCAGCATTTT. Translating it yields CAISESAQPQHF.

The gene calls are TRBV15 and TRBJ2-6, with D unclear. The CDR3 runs 17 residues. V was pared by 4 bases and J by 0 bases, with 13 bases between. Germline V gene data show CDR1 as LNHNV and CDR2 as YYDKDF (reference sequence). The CDR3 region has the DNA TGTGCCACCAGCATTAATGAATTCCGCTCTGGGGCCAACGTCCTGACTTTC. Encoded protein: CATSINEFRSGANVLTF.

This sequence joins TRBV5-1 and TRBJ1-6, with D hard to call. The CDR3 is 14 residues long. The germline CDR1 and CDR2 sequences are SGHRS and YFSETQ. Trimming shortened V by 0 bases and J by 7 bases, and 8 bases separated the two germline ends. This chain's CDR3 is CASSLVGENSPLHF. The CDR3 nucleotides are TGCGCCAGCAGCTTGGTTGGGGAAAATTCACCCCTCCACTTT.

This sequence joins TRBV24-1 and TRBJ2-3; D is ambiguous. Trimming pared 3 bases from V and 3 bases from J, leaving 9 bases between. The CDR3 totals 14 residues. Germline CDR1 reads KGHDR; CDR2 reads SFDVKD. The CDR3 spells CATSDRRVTDTQYF. The CDR3 DNA follows: TGTGCCACCAGTGATAGGCGAGTAACAGATACGCAGTATTTT.

J is TRBJ1-1 and V is TRBV3-1 (or the pseudogene TRBV3-2); D perhaps matches TRBD1 (6 bases). CDR3 length equals 14 residues. Trimming took off 4 bases at V and 4 bases at J, with 13 bases between the two ends. Germline V gene lookup returns CDR1 LGHDT and CDR2 YNNKEL (reference sequence). For the CDR3, the DNA is TGTGCCAGCAGCCCTTCGGGGGGCCCCACTGAAGCTTTCTTT. Amino acids: CASSPSGGPTEAFF.

This clone came up once. The CDR3 nucleotides read TGTGCCAGCAGCTTGGAAGGGGCCTCCAATCAGCCCCAGCATTTT. Translated, it gives CASSLEGASNQPQHF. The chain has TRBV5-8 and TRBJ1-5; a weak D match, TRBD1 (5 bases). The CDR3 has 15 residues. Germline V gives CDR1 SGHTS, CDR2 YDEGEE. Trimming pared 0 bases from V and 3 bases from J, leaving 10 bases between.

This chain uses TRBV19 with TRBJ1-2; D is possibly TRBD1 (5 bases). There are 14 residues in the CDR3. In germline, CDR1 is LNHDA, CDR2 SQIVND (reference sequence). Trimming cost V 7 bases and J 8 bases, with 20 bases left between them. Here the CDR3 DNA reads TGTGCCAGTAAACGGGGCGCAGGGCTTGGAGGCTACACCTTC. Translating gives CASKRGAGLGGYTF. The full variable domain, rest sourced from reference TRBV19 and TRBJ1-2, is DGGITQSPKYLFRKEGQNVTLSCEQNLNHDAMYWYRQDPGQGLRLIYYSQIVNDFQKGDIAEGYSVSREKKESFPLTVTSAQKNPTAFYLCASKRGAGLGGYTFGSGTRLTVV.

The chain recombines TRBV7-6 with TRBJ2-7, with D possibly matching TRBD2 (6 bases). Between the trimmed V and J ends, which lost 0 bases and 3 bases, there was a span of 12 bases. Per the germline V gene, CDR1 is SGHVS and CDR2 is FNYEAQ. CDR3 length: 15 residues. This chain's CDR3 is CASSLAGGGGYEQYF. For the CDR3, the DNA is TGTGCCAGCAGCTTAGCGGGGGGAGGAGGCTACGAGCAGTACTTC.

The chain is built from TRBV7-9 and TRBJ1-3, with D unresolved. Trimming took 5 bases from V and 0 from J, leaving 8 bases between them. The CDR3 contains 14 residues. Germline V gene sequence: CDR1 SEHNR, CDR2 FQNEAQ (reference sequence). CDR3 DNA sequence: TGTGCCAGCAGCCGAGATTACTCTGGAAACACCATATATTTT. Translated, it gives CASSRDYSGNTIYF. Using reference TRBV7-9 and TRBJ1-3 for the parts outside the CDR3, the full variable domain is DTGVSQNPRHKITKRGQNVTFRCDPISEHNRLYWYRQTLGQGPEFLTYFQNEAQLEKSRLLSDRFSAERPKGSFSTLEIQRTEQGDSAMYLCASSRDYSGNTIYFGEGSWLTVV.

The chain uses TRBV2 and TRBJ1-5; the D gene is possibly TRBD1 (6 bases). CDR3 size: 13 residues. Trimming pared 7 bases from V and 5 bases from J, leaving 12 bases between. From germline, CDR1 is SNHLY and CDR2 FYNNEI. As DNA, the CDR3 is TGTGCCAGCACGAATACAGGGTATCAGCCCCAGCATTTT. Its protein is CASTNTGYQPQHF.